This TCR beta chain derives from a study of cytotoxic CD8 clonotypes in ibrutinib-treated CLL. Study-wide context: Response samples were drawn at a median of around 12 months of treatment, range 6 to 36. An average of 255,043 productive templates and roughly 94,000 productive rearrangements was obtained per sample.

TCRdb keeps only in-frame clones here, not all; method: immunoSEQ multiplex PCR. The data show about 200,000 clones, more than 70% seen once. Points on this clone: Its specificity is unknown.

Study findings and constraints: Public clonotypes were uncommon and contracted or stayed stable on treatment.

The source was PBMCs, collected after 12 months of ibrutinib treatment. The source of this sequence is a human donor with chronic lymphocytic leukemia.

CDR3 nucleotide sequence: TGTGCCAGCTCACCAGCCGGGCTAGCGGGGGCCAGGGAGCAGTTCTTC. This sequence encodes CASSPAGLAGAREQFF. This sequence joins TRBV18 and TRBJ2-1; 10 positions match TRBD2. The CDR3 contains 16 residues. V dropped 2 bases and J dropped 10; count of bases not matched to a gene: 11. CDR1 is KGHSH and CDR2 is LQKENI in the germline V gene.